This TCR beta chain was observed in a study of T cells in Graves' hyperthyroidism and ophthalmopathy. About the research overall: At initial diagnosis, before any treatment had begun, peripheral blood was obtained.

Germline V gene lookup returns CDR1 SGHTA and CDR2 FQGNSA. V lost 3 bases and J lost 3; bases outside the gene matches: 4. CDR3 length: 14 amino acids. This clonotype was seen repeatedly, ten times or more. Its specificity is not known. Findings of the study overall: In validation, the model predicted ophthalmopathy. These predictions came a median about 6.8 months before onset. Among thyroid clonotypes expanded above 0.001, most also appeared in blood.

Amplification targeted TCR beta CDR3 regions from RNA transcripts. During a first-round RT-PCR of the TCR CDR3, the HTBI primer set was used. TCRdb analysed the multiplex PCR reads with MiXCR anew, one entry per CDR3 protein. The sample consists of hundreds of thousands of distinct CDR3 sequences, more than 12% of them appearing once. Sequencing used blood. The chain has TRBV7-2 and TRBJ1-2; 7 bases line up with TRBD1. The receptor comes from a woman between 45 and 60 years old with Graves' ophthalmopathy. This CDR3 is CASSFTGTDYGYTF. The CDR3 nucleotides are TGTGCCAGCAGCTTTACCGGGACAGACTATGGCTACACCTTC.